The 27 T cell receptor beta chains presented below share a single source sample, sequenced in a study of CXCR3-negative and CXCR3-positive naive CD8 T cells. Whole-study findings and limits: TRB CDR3 hydrophobicity was greater in CXCR3-positive naive cells than in CXCR3-negative naive cells.

These TCRs are of unknown antigen specificity. UMI-tagged TRB cDNA libraries were built via 5' RACE. After re-calling the 5' RACE reads, TCRdb lists one entry per CDR3 protein, DNA absent. Here the sample table reports under 150,000 distinct CDR3 sequences. The specimen sequenced was naive CXCR3+ CD8+ T cells from blood. Subset given: CD45RO-CCR7+CD27+CD95- naive CD8+ T cells expressing CXCR3 (TNR3+). The receptors shown here come from a human donor in good health. Some clones in this sample may be carry-over from other donors' samples.

Here the CDR3 reads CASSYSGDGYTF. The J gene is TRBJ1-2, the V gene TRBV6-5. Germline V gives CDR1 MNHEY, CDR2 SVGAGI. The CDR3 runs 12 residues.

The V gene is TRBV9, the J gene TRBJ2-1; absent DNA, TCRdb's TRBD2 call cannot be checked. From germline, CDR1 is SGDLS and CDR2 YYNGEE. This CDR3 is built from 15 residues. The CDR3 loop reads CASSAGLADHNEQFF.

The chain links TRBV13 to TRBJ2-3. The CDR3 is 15 amino acids. Germline V CDR1 and CDR2: PRHDT, FYEKMQ (reference sequence). The CDR3 region is CASSLGSFGTDTQYF.

The chain combines TRBV6-5 with TRBJ2-7; TCRdb outputs TRBD1, but without DNA this stays unchecked. The germline gives CDR1 MNHEY, CDR2 SVGAGI. The CDR3 length is 18 residues. The CDR3 reads CASSYSYPSGTGAYEQYF.

J is TRBJ1-1 and V is TRBV7-9; TCRdb's assignment of TRBD1 cannot be checked, as there is no DNA. Germline CDR1 SEHNR, CDR2 FQNEAQ (reference sequence). This CDR3 has 15 amino acids. The CDR3 is CASSTWRDRAIEAFF. Combining the CDR3 with reference TRBV7-9 and TRBJ1-1 gives the whole variable domain DTGVSQNPRHKITKRGQNVTFRCDPISEHNRLYWYRQTLGQGPEFLTYFQNEAQLEKSRLLSDRFSAERPKGSFSTLEIQRTEQGDSAMYLCASSTWRDRAIEAFFGQGTRLTVV.

The V and J genes are TRBV12-3 or TRBV12-4 and TRBJ2-1; the TRBD1 assignment by TCRdb is unverifiable without DNA. The CDR3 totals 13 residues. The CDR3 sequence is CASSLARDNEQFF.

The V and J genes are TRBV20-1 and TRBJ2-7; TCRdb's D gene call, TRBD2, goes unchecked for lack of DNA. The length of the CDR3 is 17 residues. Looked up from germline, CDR1 is DFQATT and CDR2 is SNEGSKA (reference sequence). CDR3 protein: CSALGLAGDKVSYEQYF.

The V gene is TRBV7-6, the J gene TRBJ2-1; checking the TCRdb D call of TRBD2 is not possible without DNA. Germline V gives CDR1 SGHVS, CDR2 FNYEAQ. CDR3 size: 15 residues. CDR3 region: CASSHSGGLHNEQFF.

This chain uses TRBV27 with TRBJ2-1; TCRdb indicates TRBD2, and absent DNA this call remains unverified. This CDR3 region has 15 residues. Germline lookup yields CDR1 MNHEY and CDR2 SMNVEV (reference sequence). The CDR3 sequence: CASSALAGVYNEQFF.

The chain combines TRBV21-1 with TRBJ2-7; TCRdb reports TRBD1, a call that lacks DNA to check it against. TRBV21-1 is a known pseudogene. This CDR3 spans 15 amino acids. This chain's CDR3 is CASSKGGTPRREQYF.

The gene calls are TRBV29-1 and TRBJ1-2; the TCRdb D gene call, TRBD1, has no DNA to confirm it. Germline V gives CDR1 SQVTM, CDR2 ANQGSEA. The CDR3 runs to 16 residues. The chain's CDR3 is CSVASRDRGRAYGYTF.

V usage is TRBV12-3 or TRBV12-4 and J usage is TRBJ1-2; TCRdb designates TRBD1, a call that cannot be tested without DNA. The CDR3 sequence is 15 residues long. The CDR3 here is CASRYGQGQDYGYTF.

CDR3 sequence reads: CASSLTGTYEQYF. The chain uses TRBV28 and TRBJ2-7; without DNA, the TCRdb call of TRBD1 cannot be checked. The CDR3 is 13 amino acids. Germline loops: CDR1 MDHEN, CDR2 SYDVKM.

CDR3 sequence reads: CSVVSSGNHEQFF. The chain joins TRBV29-1 to TRBJ2-1; TCRdb's D call of TRBD2 is untestable without DNA. Germline loops: CDR1 SQVTM, CDR2 ANQGSEA. The length of the CDR3 is 13 residues.

This rearrangement joins TRBV11-3 to TRBJ2-5; TCRdb lists TRBD2, though no DNA is available to test this call. CDR3 length equals 16 residues. Germline CDR1 SGHNT, CDR2 YENEEA. CDR3 loop: CASSSRTSGRQETPYF.

The chain carries TRBV10-3 and TRBJ2-3; TCRdb proposes TRBD2, but this gene call is untestable without DNA. The CDR3 covers 17 residues. Germline CDR1 reads ENHRY; CDR2 reads SYGVKD. This CDR3 reads CAISESWQGQTGDTQYF.

This chain connects TRBV24-1 to TRBJ1-1. Germline CDR1 and CDR2: KGHDR and SFDVKD. This CDR3 has 13 residues. The chain's CDR3 is CATSASGNTEAFF.

The CDR3 region is CASQGQGGSYNEQFF. J is TRBJ2-1 and V is TRBV9; TCRdb picks TRBD1, but there is no DNA to check that call. The CDR3 totals 15 residues. CDR1 is SGDLS, CDR2 YYNGEE, per germline.

The V gene is TRBV20-1, the J gene TRBJ2-7; TCRdb lists TRBD2, though no DNA is available to test this call. CDR1 DFQATT and CDR2 SNEGSKA come from the germline V gene (reference sequence). CDR3 length: 17 amino acids. CDR3 sequence reads: CSARDRIGLSPSYEQYF.

The V gene is TRBV12-3 or TRBV12-4, the J gene TRBJ2-6; TCRdb selects TRBD2, and the lack of DNA leaves this call unchecked. CDR3 length equals 14 residues. CDR3 sequence reads: CASGGGYGANVLTF.

The chain has TRBV7-9 and TRBJ1-5; TCRdb gives TRBD1 as the D gene, but with no DNA this cannot be confirmed. This CDR3 spans 18 amino acids. The germline gives CDR1 SEHNR, CDR2 FQNEAQ (reference sequence). CDR3 region: CASSLDGGRGWGNQPQHF. The full variable domain, rest sourced from reference TRBV7-9 and TRBJ1-5, is DTGVSQNPRHKITKRGQNVTFRCDPISEHNRLYWYRQTLGQGPEFLTYFQNEAQLEKSRLLSDRFSAERPKGSFSTLEIQRTEQGDSAMYLCASSLDGGRGWGNQPQHFGDGTRLSIL.

The chain couples TRBV18 to TRBJ2-1; TCRdb reports TRBD2, a call that lacks DNA to check it against. CDR1 is KGHSH, CDR2 LQKENI, per germline. CDR3 length: 16 residues. The CDR3 sequence is CASSGGRAKGMDEQFF. Full variable domain (outside the CDR3, taken from reference TRBV18 and TRBJ2-1): NAGVMQNPRHLVRRRGQEARLRCSPMKGHSHVYWYRQLPEEGLKFMVYLQKENIIDESGMPKERFSAEFPKEGPSILRIQQVVRGDSAAYFCASSGGRAKGMDEQFFGPGTRLTVL.

The V gene is TRBV12-3 or TRBV12-4, the J gene TRBJ2-1; TCRdb's D gene call, TRBD1, goes unchecked for lack of DNA. This CDR3 contains 15 residues. Here the CDR3 reads CASSPNPTGYNEQFF.

The rearrangement uses TRBV27 and TRBJ2-7; TCRdb's D call, TRBD1, is unchecked because there is no DNA. Germline V gene lookup returns CDR1 MNHEY and CDR2 SMNVEV (reference sequence). This CDR3 has 15 amino acids. The CDR3 sequence: CASSPRTGNPYEQYF.

The rearrangement joins TRBV19 to TRBJ2-7; TCRdb's D gene call, TRBD2, goes unchecked for lack of DNA. The length of the CDR3 is 15 residues. Per the germline V gene, CDR1 is LNHDA and CDR2 is SQIVND (reference sequence). The CDR3 loop reads CASSGGVDLSYEQYF.

The J gene is TRBJ1-2, the V gene TRBV5-6. The CDR3 is 14 amino acids. Germline lookup yields CDR1 SGHDT and CDR2 YYEEEE. CDR3 in amino acids: CASSLDPANYGYTF.

V and J are TRBV7-9 and TRBJ1-2. Germline loops: CDR1 SEHNR, CDR2 FQNEAQ (reference sequence). The CDR3 is 12 residues long. The CDR3 here is CASSLGPYGYTF. Supplemented by reference TRBV7-9 and TRBJ1-2, the full variable domain reads DTGVSQNPRHKITKRGQNVTFRCDPISEHNRLYWYRQTLGQGPEFLTYFQNEAQLEKSRLLSDRFSAERPKGSFSTLEIQRTEQGDSAMYLCASSLGPYGYTFGSGTRLTVV.